The TCR beta chain described here comes from a study of blood T cells in healthy people across ages. The CDR3 sequence is 13 residues long. Germline V gene sequence: CDR1 SNHLY, CDR2 FYNNEI. Losses at the gene ends were 10 bases for V and 5 bases for J; bases not matched to a gene: 5. Of note for this clonotype: Antigen unknown.

Overall study findings and caveats: A roughly linear fall in TCR beta diversity per million T cells was seen with increasing age.

Next came a second PCR, run for about 7 to 12 cycles, which used a sample-barcoded 5' primer along with a J-beta primer mix. Paired-end reads containing CDR3 totaled no fewer than 2.5 million for each sample. TCRdb analysed the 5' RACE reads with MiXCR anew, one entry per CDR3 protein. Among about 2 million distinct CDR3 sequences listed, just under 50% were seen once. Samples had at least 7 million PBMCs isolated from them. The receptor comes from a woman aged 40 to 50 in good health. The V and J genes are TRBV2 and TRBJ2-1; 10 bases are a match to TRBD2. The sequenced material came from blood. The chain's CDR3 is CATTSGVNNEQFF. CDR3 DNA sequence: TGTGCCACCACTAGCGGGGTTAACAATGAGCAGTTCTTC.